A selection of T cell receptor beta chains follows, all from one sample in a study of blood T cell repertoires in COVID-19. Assay used: immunoSEQ multiplex PCR; TCRdb lists only in-frame clones, some missing. Among over 250,000 clones listed, 80% to 90% were seen once. The sequenced material came from PBMCs or T cells enriched from blood (not recorded which). These receptor sequences come from a man in his thirties or forties with acute COVID-19. Each CDR3 is given with its conserved first and last residue. Each record gives: V gene, CDR3 protein.

>TRBV2
CASTRSEAFF
>TRBV25-1
CASNGQYKETQYF
>TRBV14
CASSQQTGTPGWAFF
>TRBV11-2
CASSLDRGIYQSQYF
>TRBV19
CASSHEGLTDTQYF
>TRBV12-3/TRBV12-4
CASSLLQTYGYTF
>TRBV7-8
CASSWDRASDTQYF
>TRBV19
CASLGQGPLPTGELFF
>TRBV28
CASRTGGRTGELFF
>TRBV10-1
CASSEGQGVQETQYF
>TRBV5-1
CASSTSGSTDTQYF
>TRBV28
CASSPQTTGYLWPQHF
>TRBV6-6
CASSADRAYGYTF
>TRBV9
CASSVQGQNYNEQFF
>TRBV6-5
CASSYGSGGPTAQYF
>TRBV14
CASSQGREGYTF
>TRBV6-5
CAISTGGRGYTF
>TRBV6-5
CASSSPGQVFGYTF
>TRBV27
CASSFRQGGEKLFF
>TRBV11-2
CASSPGGTSGPSDTQYF
>TRBV3-1/TRBV3-2
CASSQVAGAEAFF
>TRBV18
CASSPPDRVIINEQFF
>TRBV5-1
CASSLLAGGPDEQFF
>TRBV7-9
CASSLLTGNNSPLHF
>TRBV5-4
CASSLVGVTGYTF
>TRBV11-3
CASSPTYNSPLHF
>TRBV19
CASSTLTGAGTDTQYF
>TRBV23-1
CASSLLRAGERNIQYF
>TRBV28
CASSPRGGGGGETQYF
>TRBV7-6
CASSLEVMVGPGAEAFF
>TRBV10-3
CAISETTQGTQPQHF
>TRBV4-3
CASSPSQASGELFF
>TRBV15
CATSRESGGADTQYF
>TRBV7-2
CASRRDSRSPLHF
>TRBV18
CASSPRPRGPAGNTIYF